The rows below give T cell receptor beta chains drawn from one sample of a study of shared clonotypes between healthy human individuals. TCRdb keeps only in-frame clones here, not all; method: immunoSEQ multiplex PCR. The repertoire holds 650,000 to 800,000 clones, approximately 77% seen once, with over 1.5% in the top ten. Sequencing was performed on memory CD4+ T cells sorted from blood. These receptors all come from a woman in her twenties or thirties in good health. Each CDR3 is given with its conserved first and last residue. Each record gives: clone size, J gene, D gene, V gene, CDR3 protein, CDR3 DNA. The D gene is left open where the match is weak. Size tells how often a clone was seen (once, few, many) or the class of an expanded clone, and some rows leave it out.

abundance: .
j_gene: TRBJ2-1
d_gene: TRBD2
v_gene: TRBV25-1
CDR3aa: CASSAPTSGRYNEQFF
CDR3nt: TGTGCCAGCAGCGCCCCGACTAGCGGGAGGTACAATGAGCAGTTCTTC

abundance: .
j_gene: TRBJ2-5
d_gene: TRBD1
v_gene: TRBV4-1
CDR3aa: CASSQVGTGGSTQYF
CDR3nt: TGCGCCAGCAGCCAAGTTGGGACAGGGGGCTCAACCCAGTACTTC

abundance: .
j_gene: TRBJ2-2
d_gene: TRBD2
v_gene: TRBV5-1
CDR3aa: CASSYTSGSNTGELFF
CDR3nt: TGCGCCAGCAGCTACACTAGCGGATCGAACACCGGGGAGCTGTTTTTT

abundance: .
j_gene: TRBJ1-2
d_gene: .
v_gene: TRBV11-3
CDR3aa: CASSFDGNYGYTF
CDR3nt: TGTGCCAGCAGCTTTGACGGAAACTATGGCTACACCTTC

abundance: .
j_gene: TRBJ2-3
d_gene: .
v_gene: TRBV21-1
CDR3aa: CASSKRAGGPHTQYF
CDR3nt: TGTGCCAGCAGCAAACGGGCGGGAGGGCCGCATACGCAGTATTTT

abundance: .
j_gene: TRBJ2-2
d_gene: .
v_gene: TRBV2
CDR3aa: CASSPLTSNTGELFF
CDR3nt: TGTGCCAGCAGCCCCCTGACTTCGAACACCGGGGAGCTGTTTTTT

abundance: .
j_gene: TRBJ2-1
d_gene: TRBD2
v_gene: TRBV5-1
CDR3aa: CASSHLAGGPWANEQFF
CDR3nt: TGCGCCAGCAGCCACCTAGCGGGAGGGCCTTGGGCCAATGAGCAGTTCTTC

abundance: many
j_gene: TRBJ1-1
d_gene: .
v_gene: TRBV19
CDR3aa: CASSIIGDGNTEAFF
CDR3nt: TGTGCCAGTAGTATAATCGGGGACGGGAACACTGAAGCTTTCTTT

abundance: .
j_gene: TRBJ1-2
d_gene: TRBD1
v_gene: TRBV7-9
CDR3aa: CASSLARTGGVYYGYTF
CDR3nt: TGTGCCAGCAGCTTAGCCCGGACAGGGGGCGTTTACTATGGCTACACCTTC

abundance: .
j_gene: TRBJ2-5
d_gene: .
v_gene: TRBV28
CDR3aa: CASSLSEETQYF
CDR3nt: TGTGCCAGCAGTTTATCGGAAGAGACCCAGTACTTC

abundance: .
j_gene: TRBJ1-5
d_gene: .
v_gene: TRBV7-2
CDR3aa: CASSTDSLSNQPQHF
CDR3nt: TGTGCCAGCAGCACCGACAGTCTTAGCAATCAGCCCCAGCATTTT

abundance: .
j_gene: TRBJ2-7
d_gene: TRBD2
v_gene: TRBV29-1
CDR3aa: CSVVGLAGGHEQYF
CDR3nt: TGCAGCGTTGTAGGTTTAGCGGGAGGTCACGAGCAGTACTTC

abundance: .
j_gene: TRBJ2-7
d_gene: .
v_gene: TRBV28
CDR3aa: CASSPAGMDEQYF
CDR3nt: TGTGCCAGCAGCCCCGCCGGAATGGACGAGCAGTACTTC

abundance: .
j_gene: TRBJ2-7
d_gene: .
v_gene: TRBV5-5
CDR3aa: CASRPPGRLYEQYF
CDR3nt: TGTGCCAGCAGGCCCCCAGGACGGCTCTACGAGCAGTACTTC

abundance: once
j_gene: TRBJ2-1
d_gene: .
v_gene: TRBV9
CDR3aa: CASSPYPESYNEQFF
CDR3nt: TGTGCCAGCAGCCCATACCCGGAGTCCTACAATGAGCAGTTCTTC

abundance: .
j_gene: TRBJ2-4
d_gene: TRBD1
v_gene: TRBV13
CDR3aa: CASSSQGVLAKNIQYF
CDR3nt: TGTGCCAGCAGCTCACAGGGGGTTCTAGCCAAAAACATTCAGTACTTC

abundance: once
j_gene: TRBJ2-1
d_gene: .
v_gene: TRBV27
CDR3aa: CASSPRTASYNEQFF
CDR3nt: TGTGCCAGCAGTCCCCGGACAGCCTCCTACAATGAGCAGTTCTTC

abundance: .
j_gene: TRBJ2-3
d_gene: .
v_gene: TRBV19
CDR3aa: CASTSGGALTDTQYF
CDR3nt: TGTGCCAGTACCTCTGGGGGGGCCCTCACAGATACGCAGTATTTT

abundance: .
j_gene: TRBJ1-2
d_gene: .
v_gene: TRBV5-5
CDR3aa: CASSLEQGRYGYTF
CDR3nt: TGTGCCAGCAGCCTCGAACAGGGACGGTATGGCTACACCTTC

abundance: .
j_gene: TRBJ1-2
d_gene: .
v_gene: TRBV6-5
CDR3aa: CASSYQGVNYGYTF
CDR3nt: TGTGCCAGCAGTTACCAAGGGGTTAACTATGGCTACACCTTC

abundance: .
j_gene: TRBJ2-4
d_gene: .
v_gene: TRBV27
CDR3aa: CASSGDRTKNIQYF
CDR3nt: TGTGCCAGCAGTGGCGACAGGACTAAAAACATTCAGTACTTC

abundance: few
j_gene: TRBJ2-1
d_gene: .
v_gene: TRBV9
CDR3aa: CASSPLGPSVLNEQFF
CDR3nt: TGTGCCAGCAGCCCCCTAGGGCCTAGCGTTCTCAATGAGCAGTTCTTC

abundance: .
j_gene: TRBJ1-2
d_gene: .
v_gene: TRBV6-5
CDR3aa: CASSRSPSLGYTF
CDR3nt: TGTGCCAGCAGCAGGAGCCCATCGCTTGGCTACACCTTC

abundance: .
j_gene: TRBJ1-1
d_gene: TRBD1
v_gene: TRBV10-1
CDR3aa: CASSDPGQKAFF
CDR3nt: TGCGCCAGCAGCGACCCGGGACAGAAAGCTTTCTTT

abundance: .
j_gene: TRBJ2-7
d_gene: TRBD1
v_gene: TRBV5-1
CDR3aa: CASSLGGQEYEQYF
CDR3nt: TGCGCCAGCAGCCTCGGGGGACAGGAATACGAGCAGTACTTC

abundance: .
j_gene: TRBJ1-5
d_gene: TRBD1
v_gene: TRBV19
CDR3aa: CASRDREYQPQHF
CDR3nt: TGTGCCAGTAGGGACAGGGAGTATCAGCCCCAGCATTTT

abundance: .
j_gene: TRBJ2-5
d_gene: .
v_gene: TRBV6-5
CDR3aa: CASSSQRNEETQYF
CDR3nt: TGTGCCAGCAGTTCACAGCGGAACGAAGAGACCCAGTACTTC

abundance: .
j_gene: TRBJ2-7
d_gene: .
v_gene: TRBV6-6
CDR3aa: CAISESWDPPSEQYF
CDR3nt: TGTGCCATCAGTGAGTCTTGGGATCCCCCCTCCGAGCAGTACTTC

abundance: .
j_gene: TRBJ1-2
d_gene: .
v_gene: TRBV28
CDR3aa: CASSLLWQGDGYTF
CDR3nt: TGTGCCAGCAGTTTATTATGGCAGGGTGATGGCTACACCTTC

abundance: .
j_gene: TRBJ1-5
d_gene: .
v_gene: TRBV4-1
CDR3aa: CASSQELRAPVEPQHF
CDR3nt: TGCGCCAGCAGCCAAGAATTGCGGGCACCGGTAGAGCCCCAGCATTTT

abundance: .
j_gene: TRBJ2-7
d_gene: TRBD1
v_gene: TRBV11-2
CDR3aa: CASSTPGQGYYEQYF
CDR3nt: TGTGCCAGCAGCACTCCGGGACAGGGGTACTACGAGCAGTACTTC

abundance: .
j_gene: TRBJ2-7
d_gene: .
v_gene: TRBV6-1
CDR3aa: CASSEGSSGVSYEQYF
CDR3nt: TGTGCCAGCAGTGAAGGATCATCGGGCGTCTCCTACGAGCAGTACTTC

abundance: .
j_gene: TRBJ2-7
d_gene: .
v_gene: TRBV6-5
CDR3aa: CASSEGPYYEQYF
CDR3nt: TGTGCCAGCAGTGAGGGACCTTACTACGAGCAGTACTTC

abundance: .
j_gene: TRBJ2-7
d_gene: .
v_gene: TRBV2
CDR3aa: CASSEDPLGGWVEQYF
CDR3nt: TGTGCCAGCAGTGAGGACCCCCTGGGGGGTTGGGTCGAGCAGTACTTC

abundance: .
j_gene: TRBJ2-1
d_gene: .
v_gene: TRBV19
CDR3aa: CASSISSDNEQFF
CDR3nt: TGTGCCAGTAGTATTTCATCCGACAATGAGCAGTTCTTC

abundance: .
j_gene: TRBJ2-7
d_gene: TRBD2
v_gene: TRBV5-1
CDR3aa: CASSLGTSGDEQYF
CDR3nt: TGCGCCAGCAGCTTAGGGACTAGCGGGGACGAGCAGTACTTC

abundance: .
j_gene: TRBJ2-5
d_gene: .
v_gene: TRBV18
CDR3aa: CASSSGSGETQYF
CDR3nt: TGTGCCAGCTCATCCGGGAGCGGGGAGACCCAGTACTTC

abundance: .
j_gene: TRBJ2-1
d_gene: .
v_gene: TRBV14
CDR3aa: CASSQARWNSYNEQFF
CDR3nt: TGTGCCAGCAGCCAAGCAAGGTGGAACTCCTACAATGAGCAGTTCTTC

abundance: once
j_gene: TRBJ2-5
d_gene: TRBD1
v_gene: TRBV7-8
CDR3aa: CASSPGTVLQETQYF
CDR3nt: TGTGCCAGCAGCCCTGGGACAGTACTACAAGAGACCCAGTACTTC

abundance: .
j_gene: TRBJ1-3
d_gene: .
v_gene: TRBV19
CDR3aa: CASSLIPGLGNTIYF
CDR3nt: TGTGCCAGTAGTTTGATTCCTGGGCTCGGAAACACCATATATTTT

abundance: few
j_gene: TRBJ1-6
d_gene: .
v_gene: TRBV27
CDR3aa: CASSFSSSIDRLNSPLHF
CDR3nt: TGTGCCAGCAGTTTTTCCTCCTCGATAGACAGGTTAAATTCACCCCTCCACTTT

abundance: .
j_gene: TRBJ2-1
d_gene: TRBD2
v_gene: TRBV9
CDR3aa: CASSGGLAGAPYNEQFF
CDR3nt: TGTGCCAGCAGCGGCGGACTAGCGGGAGCCCCCTACAATGAGCAGTTCTTC

abundance: .
j_gene: TRBJ2-3
d_gene: TRBD2
v_gene: TRBV6-4
CDR3aa: CASSVRGREGYTDTQYF
CDR3nt: TGTGCCAGCAGTGTTCGTGGGCGGGAGGGTTACACAGATACGCAGTATTTT

abundance: .
j_gene: TRBJ2-7
d_gene: TRBD2
v_gene: TRBV10-1
CDR3aa: CASSDTGTSGSHEQYF
CDR3nt: TGCGCCAGCAGTGATACCGGGACTAGCGGGAGTCACGAGCAGTACTTC

abundance: .
j_gene: TRBJ2-7
d_gene: TRBD2
v_gene: TRBV6-1
CDR3aa: CASRGVAGVVYEQYF
CDR3nt: TGTGCCAGCAGGGGGGTAGCGGGAGTCGTCTACGAGCAGTACTTC

abundance: .
j_gene: TRBJ1-5
d_gene: .
v_gene: TRBV7-8
CDR3aa: CASSLNTGNQPQHF
CDR3nt: TGTGCCAGCAGCTTAAACACAGGGAACCAGCCCCAGCATTTT

abundance: many
j_gene: TRBJ2-2
d_gene: TRBD1
v_gene: TRBV5-6
CDR3aa: CASSFRGQSLTGELFF
CDR3nt: TGTGCCAGCAGCTTTAGGGGACAGAGTCTCACCGGGGAGCTGTTTTTT

abundance: once
j_gene: TRBJ1-4
d_gene: .
v_gene: TRBV19
CDR3aa: CATKQWTTNEKLFF
CDR3nt: TGTGCCACCAAACAGTGGACAACTAATGAAAAACTGTTTTTT

abundance: many
j_gene: TRBJ2-7
d_gene: .
v_gene: TRBV5-1
CDR3aa: CASSLGGPYYEQYF
CDR3nt: TGCGCCAGCAGTCTTGGGGGCCCGTACTACGAGCAGTACTTC

abundance: .
j_gene: TRBJ1-2
d_gene: .
v_gene: TRBV29-1
CDR3aa: CSGSGVNYGYTF
CDR3nt: TGCAGCGGATCTGGGGTAAACTATGGCTACACCTTC

abundance: .
j_gene: TRBJ2-6
d_gene: .
v_gene: TRBV5-4
CDR3aa: CASSFSLKASSGANVLTF
CDR3nt: TGTGCCAGCAGCTTTAGCCTAAAAGCGAGCTCTGGGGCCAACGTCCTGACTTTC

abundance: .
j_gene: TRBJ2-3
d_gene: .
v_gene: TRBV19
CDR3aa: CASSGHDTDTQYF
CDR3nt: TGTGCCAGTAGTGGACACGACACAGATACGCAGTATTTT

abundance: .
j_gene: TRBJ1-2
d_gene: .
v_gene: TRBV28
CDR3aa: CASSLDPQGMGYGYTF
CDR3nt: TGTGCCAGCAGTTTAGACCCCCAGGGGATGGGCTATGGCTACACCTTC

abundance: .
j_gene: TRBJ2-3
d_gene: .
v_gene: TRBV5-4
CDR3aa: CASSLDKAGWDTQYF
CDR3nt: TGTGCCAGCAGCTTGGATAAGGCGGGATGGGATACGCAGTATTTT

abundance: .
j_gene: TRBJ2-7
d_gene: .
v_gene: TRBV19
CDR3aa: CASSIVGNSYEQYF
CDR3nt: TGTGCCAGTAGTATAGTTGGCAACTCCTACGAGCAGTACTTC

abundance: .
j_gene: TRBJ2-3
d_gene: TRBD2
v_gene: TRBV5-4
CDR3aa: CASSFALAGTTDTQYF
CDR3nt: TGTGCCAGCAGCTTCGCACTAGCGGGGACCACAGATACGCAGTATTTT

abundance: .
j_gene: TRBJ1-5
d_gene: .
v_gene: TRBV18
CDR3aa: CASSPESNQPQHF
CDR3nt: TGTGCCAGCTCACCAGAAAGCAATCAGCCCCAGCATTTT

abundance: .
j_gene: TRBJ2-1
d_gene: .
v_gene: TRBV7-9
CDR3aa: CASSGSGASYNEQFF
CDR3nt: TGTGCCAGCAGCGGCTCGGGGGCATCCTACAATGAGCAGTTCTTC

abundance: .
j_gene: TRBJ1-5
d_gene: TRBD1
v_gene: TRBV7-8
CDR3aa: CASSFDRVGDQPQHF
CDR3nt: TGTGCCAGCAGCTTTGACAGGGTGGGTGATCAGCCCCAGCATTTT

abundance: .
j_gene: TRBJ1-2
d_gene: TRBD1
v_gene: TRBV7-2
CDR3aa: CASSYVRTGHYGYTF
CDR3nt: TGTGCCAGCAGCTACGTGCGGACAGGGCACTATGGCTACACCTTC